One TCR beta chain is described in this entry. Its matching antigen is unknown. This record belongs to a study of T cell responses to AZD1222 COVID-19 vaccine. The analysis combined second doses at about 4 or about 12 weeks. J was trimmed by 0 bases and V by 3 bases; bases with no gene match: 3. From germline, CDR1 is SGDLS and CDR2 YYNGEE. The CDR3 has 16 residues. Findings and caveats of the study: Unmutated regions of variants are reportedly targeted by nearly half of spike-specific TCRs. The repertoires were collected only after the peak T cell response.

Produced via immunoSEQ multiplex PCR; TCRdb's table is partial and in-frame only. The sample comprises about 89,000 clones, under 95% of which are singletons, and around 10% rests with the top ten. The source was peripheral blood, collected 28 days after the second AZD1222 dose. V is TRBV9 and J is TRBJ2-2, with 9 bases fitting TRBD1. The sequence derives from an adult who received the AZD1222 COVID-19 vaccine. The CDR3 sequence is CASSARQGANTGELFF. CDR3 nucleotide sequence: TGTGCCAGCAGCGCTCGACAGGGGGCGAACACCGGGGAGCTGTTTTTT. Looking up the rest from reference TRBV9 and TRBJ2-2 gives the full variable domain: DSGVTQTPKHLITATGQRVTLRCSPRSGDLSVYWYQQSLDQGLQFLIQYYNGEERAKGNILERFSAQQFPDLHSELNLSSLELGDSALYFCASSARQGANTGELFFGEGSRLTVL.